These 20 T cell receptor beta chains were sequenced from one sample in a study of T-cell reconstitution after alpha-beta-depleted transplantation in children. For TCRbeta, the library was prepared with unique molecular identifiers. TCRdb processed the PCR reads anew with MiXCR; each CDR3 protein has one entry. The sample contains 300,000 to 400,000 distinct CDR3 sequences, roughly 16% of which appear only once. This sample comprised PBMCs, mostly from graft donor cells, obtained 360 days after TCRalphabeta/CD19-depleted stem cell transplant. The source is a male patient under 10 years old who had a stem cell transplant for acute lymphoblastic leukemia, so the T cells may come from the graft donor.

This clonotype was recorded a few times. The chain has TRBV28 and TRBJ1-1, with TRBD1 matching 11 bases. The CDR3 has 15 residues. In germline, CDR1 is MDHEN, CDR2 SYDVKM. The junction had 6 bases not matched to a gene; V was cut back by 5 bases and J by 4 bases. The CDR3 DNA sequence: TGTGCCAGCAGTCCCTCCGGACAGGGGGCCACTGAAGCTTTCTTT. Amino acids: CASSPSGQGATEAFF.

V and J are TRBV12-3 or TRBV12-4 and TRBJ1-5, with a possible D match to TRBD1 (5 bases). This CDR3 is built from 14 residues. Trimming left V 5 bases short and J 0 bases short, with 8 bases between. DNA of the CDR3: TGTGCCAGCAGTCCCGACAGTAGCAATCAGCCCCAGCATTTT. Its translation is CASSPDSSNQPQHF.

This chain's CDR3 is CASSYGQGSGQPQHF. The CDR3 DNA follows: TGTGCCAGCAGTTATGGACAGGGTTCAGGACAGCCCCAGCATTTT. The genes are TRBV12-3 or TRBV12-4 and TRBJ1-5; 8 bases match TRBD1. Trimming took 4 bases from V and 7 from J; bases not matched to a gene: 9. The CDR3 covers 15 residues.

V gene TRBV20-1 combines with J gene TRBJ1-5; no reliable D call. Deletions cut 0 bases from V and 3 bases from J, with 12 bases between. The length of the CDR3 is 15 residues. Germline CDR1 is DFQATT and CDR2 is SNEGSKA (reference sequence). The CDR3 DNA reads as TGCAGTGCTAGAGATAGGCAGGAGACCAATCAGCCCCAGCATTTT. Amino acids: CSARDRQETNQPQHF.

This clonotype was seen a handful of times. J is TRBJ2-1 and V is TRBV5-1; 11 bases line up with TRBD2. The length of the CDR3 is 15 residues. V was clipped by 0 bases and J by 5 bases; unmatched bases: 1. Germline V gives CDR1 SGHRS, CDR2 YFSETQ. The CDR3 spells CASSLVAGGHNEQFF. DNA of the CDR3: TGCGCCAGCAGCTTGGTAGCGGGAGGGCACAATGAGCAGTTCTTC.

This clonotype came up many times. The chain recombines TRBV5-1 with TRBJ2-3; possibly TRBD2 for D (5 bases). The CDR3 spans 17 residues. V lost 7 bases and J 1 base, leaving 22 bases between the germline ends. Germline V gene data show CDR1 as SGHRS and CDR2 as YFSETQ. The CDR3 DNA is TGCGCCAGCTCCTCTGGACGTGAGGGCCGCCGCACAGATACGCAGTATTTT. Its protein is CASSSGREGRRTDTQYF.

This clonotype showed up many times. Here the CDR3 DNA reads TGTGCCAGCACCCTAGGACAGACTGAAGCTTTCTTT. Encoded protein: CASTLGQTEAFF. This chain connects TRBV28 to TRBJ1-1; D is perhaps TRBD1 (6 bases). The CDR3 consists of 12 residues. The germline V gene encodes CDR1 MDHEN and CDR2 SYDVKM. With 7 bases removed from V and 5 bases from J, the gap between germline ends came to 11 bases.

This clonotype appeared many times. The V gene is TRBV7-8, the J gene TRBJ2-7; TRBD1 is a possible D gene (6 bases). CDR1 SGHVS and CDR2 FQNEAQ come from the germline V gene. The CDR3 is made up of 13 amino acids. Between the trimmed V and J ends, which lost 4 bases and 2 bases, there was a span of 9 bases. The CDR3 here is CASSSDSTYEQYF. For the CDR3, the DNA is TGTGCCAGCAGCTCGGACAGTACCTACGAGCAGTACTTC.

The CDR3 DNA reads as TGTGCCACCGGGAACCGGGTGGATACGCAGTATTTT. Its translation is CATGNRVDTQYF. The gene calls are TRBV7-6 and TRBJ2-3; TRBD2 is a possible D gene (5 bases). The germline V gene has CDR1 SGHVS and CDR2 FNYEAQ. The CDR3 spans 12 residues. V shed 10 bases and J shed 6 bases, with 14 bases lying between them.

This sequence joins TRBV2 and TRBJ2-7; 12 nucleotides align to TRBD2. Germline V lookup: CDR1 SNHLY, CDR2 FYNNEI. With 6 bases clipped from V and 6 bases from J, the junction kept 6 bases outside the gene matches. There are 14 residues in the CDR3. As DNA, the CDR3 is TGTGCCAGCAGGACTAGCGGGAGTATGTCCGAGCAGTACTTC. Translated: CASRTSGSMSEQYF.

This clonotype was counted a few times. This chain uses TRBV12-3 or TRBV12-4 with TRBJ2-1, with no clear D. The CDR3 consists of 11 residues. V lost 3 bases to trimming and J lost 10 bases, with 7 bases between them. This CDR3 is CASSFRTEQFF. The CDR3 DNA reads TGTGCCAGCAGTTTTCGAACCGAGCAGTTCTTC.

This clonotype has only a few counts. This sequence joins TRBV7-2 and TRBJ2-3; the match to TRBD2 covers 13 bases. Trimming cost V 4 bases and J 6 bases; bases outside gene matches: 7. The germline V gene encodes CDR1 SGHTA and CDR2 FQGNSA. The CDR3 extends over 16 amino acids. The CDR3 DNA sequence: TGTGCCAGCAGCTCCGGACTAGCGGGAGTCGGGGATACGCAGTATTTT. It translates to CASSSGLAGVGDTQYF.

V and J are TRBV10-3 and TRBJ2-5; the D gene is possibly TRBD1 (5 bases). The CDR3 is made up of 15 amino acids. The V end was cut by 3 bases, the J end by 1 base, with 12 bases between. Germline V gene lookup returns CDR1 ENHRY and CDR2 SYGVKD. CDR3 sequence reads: CAISDPTGPQETQYF. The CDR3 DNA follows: TGTGCCATCAGTGATCCCACAGGTCCCCAAGAGACCCAGTACTTC.

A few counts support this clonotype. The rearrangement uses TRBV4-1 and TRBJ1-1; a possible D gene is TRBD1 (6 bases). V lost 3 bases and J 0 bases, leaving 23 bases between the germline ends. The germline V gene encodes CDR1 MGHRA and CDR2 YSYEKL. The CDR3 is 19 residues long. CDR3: CASSHPRADRSTLNTEAFF. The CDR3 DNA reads TGCGCCAGCAGCCACCCAAGAGCAGACAGGTCAACTCTGAACACTGAAGCTTTCTTT.

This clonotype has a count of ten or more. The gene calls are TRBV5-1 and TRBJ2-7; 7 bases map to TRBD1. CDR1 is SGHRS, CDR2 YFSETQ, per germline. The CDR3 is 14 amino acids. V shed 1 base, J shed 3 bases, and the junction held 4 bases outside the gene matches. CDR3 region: CASSLRGQSYEQYF. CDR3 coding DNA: TGCGCCAGCAGCTTGCGGGGACAGAGCTACGAGCAGTACTTC.

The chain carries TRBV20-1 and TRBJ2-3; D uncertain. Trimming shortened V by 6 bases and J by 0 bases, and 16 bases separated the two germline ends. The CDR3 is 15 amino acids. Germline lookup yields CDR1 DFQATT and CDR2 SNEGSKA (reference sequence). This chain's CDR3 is CSARRFGYSTDTQYF. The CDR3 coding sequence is TGCAGTGCCCGAAGGTTCGGGTATAGCACAGATACGCAGTATTTT.

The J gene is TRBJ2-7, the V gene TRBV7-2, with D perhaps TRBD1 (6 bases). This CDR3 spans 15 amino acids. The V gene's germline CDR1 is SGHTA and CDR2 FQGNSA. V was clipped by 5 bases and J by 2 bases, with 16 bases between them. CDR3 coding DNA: TGTGCCAGCAGCCTGGACAGACGACTAACCTACGAGCAGTACTTC. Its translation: CASSLDRRLTYEQYF.

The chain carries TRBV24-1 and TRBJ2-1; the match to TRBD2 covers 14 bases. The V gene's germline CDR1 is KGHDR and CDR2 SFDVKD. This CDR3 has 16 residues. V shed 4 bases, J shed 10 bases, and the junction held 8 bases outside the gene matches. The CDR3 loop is CATSDPGLAGGSEQFF. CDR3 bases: TGTGCCACCAGTGACCCCGGACTAGCGGGAGGCAGCGAGCAGTTCTTC.

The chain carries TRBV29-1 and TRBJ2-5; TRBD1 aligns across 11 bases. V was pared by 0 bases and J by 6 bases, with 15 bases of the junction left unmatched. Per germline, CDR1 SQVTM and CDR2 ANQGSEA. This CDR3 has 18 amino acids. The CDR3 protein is CSVEDWAHRTGGGKTQYF. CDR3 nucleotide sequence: TGCAGCGTTGAAGATTGGGCGCACCGGACAGGGGGCGGGAAGACCCAGTACTTC.

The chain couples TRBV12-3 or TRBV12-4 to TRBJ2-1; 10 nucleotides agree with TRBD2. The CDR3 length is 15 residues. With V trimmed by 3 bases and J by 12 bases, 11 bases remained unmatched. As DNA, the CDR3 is TGTGCCAGCAGTTTTCCCGGGACTAGCGCATTCGGGCAGTTCTTC. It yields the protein CASSFPGTSAFGQFF.